These T cell receptor beta chains were read from a single sample in a study of blood T cells in healthy people across ages. TCRdb reprocessed the 5' RACE reads with MiXCR, giving one entry per CDR3 protein. The data contain 800,000 to 950,000 distinct CDR3 sequences, 45% to 50% of them seen just once; the ten biggest clones take up about an eighth. The source material was blood. The origin of the receptors is a man aged 25-45 years in good health. Both conserved end residues are part of each CDR3. A D gene is named only where the DNA matches it firmly. Size is stated for part of the rows, as once, few or many counts, or as a class when the clone is expanded.

.,TRBJ1-4,TRBV28,.,TGTGCCAGCAGTTTTACAGGATTAAGAGCAACTAATGAAAAACTGTTTTTT,CASSFTGLRATNEKLFF
.,TRBJ2-1,TRBV9,TRBD1,TGTGCCGGCAGCGTAGACAGGGGTGGTCACAATGAGCAGTTCTTC,CAGSVDRGGHNEQFF
few,TRBJ2-7,TRBV28,.,TGTGCCAGCAGTTTGGCCCTGGCCAGGGGCTACGAGCAGTACTTC,CASSLALARGYEQYF
few,TRBJ1-4,TRBV19,.,TGTGCCAGTAGTTCGTCCGGGAATGAAAAACTGTTTTTT,CASSSSGNEKLFF
.,TRBJ2-3,TRBV5-1,.,TGCGCCAGCAGCTTGCGGGACGCCCCGCGCACAGATACGCAGTATTTT,CASSLRDAPRTDTQYF
.,TRBJ1-1,TRBV7-3,.,TGTGCCAGCAGCAGAGACAGGAACGCTGAAGCTTTCTTT,CASSRDRNAEAFF
.,TRBJ2-1,TRBV6-2/TRBV6-3,.,TGTGCCAGCAGCCCCCTCTACAGCAATGAGCAGTTCTTC,CASSPLYSNEQFF
.,TRBJ1-1,TRBV6-1,.,TGTGCCAGCGTTACATCGGGCAAGAACACTGAAGCTTTCTTT,CASVTSGKNTEAFF
many,TRBJ2-3,TRBV6-5,.,TGTGCCAGCAGCGAACAAACAGGGTGGTTCCCAGATACGCAGTATTTT,CASSEQTGWFPDTQYF
.,TRBJ2-7,TRBV28,.,TGTGCCAGCAGTTTTCCCTTATATGGGAGCGAGCAGTACTTC,CASSFPLYGSEQYF
few,TRBJ1-2,TRBV5-1,.,TGCGCCAGCAACCAAGGGGGATCTGGTTATGGCTACACCTTC,CASNQGGSGYGYTF
.,TRBJ2-7,TRBV4-3,.,TGCGCCAGCAGCCAGCCCCCACCTAATAGCGGTAGCTCCTACAATGAGCAGTACTTC,CASSQPPPNSGSSYNEQYF
.,TRBJ2-1,TRBV9,.,TGTGCCAGCAGCGTAGTGCCTTCCGCCAATGAGCAGTTCTTC,CASSVVPSANEQFF